A single sample is the source of the 22 T cell receptor beta chains below, sequenced in a study of blood T cell repertoires in COVID-19. Assay used: immunoSEQ multiplex PCR; TCRdb lists only in-frame clones, some missing. Of some 120,000 clones listed, 77% were seen once; the top ten hold more than 15%. The specimen was peripheral blood. These receptors were obtained from an elderly man with acute or convalescent COVID-19.

This clone was counted a few times. The chain combines TRBV5-1 with TRBJ1-2; no firm D call. The V and J ends lost 1 base and 0 bases respectively, with 4 bases between them. The CDR3 has 13 amino acids. CDR1 SGHRS and CDR2 YFSETQ come from the germline V gene. The CDR3 here is CASSLTANYGYTF. The CDR3 DNA reads TGCGCCAGCAGCTTGACGGCTAACTATGGCTACACCTTC.

The genes are TRBV7-2 and TRBJ2-3; 9 positions agree with TRBD1. Trimming cost V 3 bases and J 7 bases; bases outside gene matches: 8. From germline, CDR1 is SGHTA and CDR2 FQGNSA. This CDR3 is 15 amino acids long. CDR3 coding DNA: TGTGCCAGCAGCTTGGGGACAGGGTCGAGGAATACGCAGTATTTT. Residues: CASSLGTGSRNTQYF. The full variable domain, with the rest looked up from reference TRBV7-2 and TRBJ2-3, is GAGVSQSPSNKVTEKGKDVELRCDPISGHTALYWYRQSLGQGLEFLIYFQGNSAPDKSGLPSDRFSAERTGGSVSTLTIQRTQQEDSAVYLCASSLGTGSRNTQYFGPGTRLTVL.

This clone was seen just once. The chain employs TRBV7-2 and TRBJ1-2, with 7 bases identical to TRBD1. The CDR3 extends over 14 amino acids. Germline CDR1 is SGHTA and CDR2 is FQGNSA. V was clipped by 0 bases and J by 5 bases; unmatched bases: 3. The CDR3 loop reads CASSLAQGEYGYTF. CDR3 nucleotide sequence: TGTGCCAGCAGCTTAGCGCAGGGGGAGTATGGCTACACCTTC.

The genes are TRBV28 and TRBJ1-5; 10 bases line up with TRBD1. The germline CDR1 and CDR2 sequences are MDHEN and SYDVKM. The CDR3 spans 16 residues. Unmatched junction bases numbered 5, after V lost 4 bases and J lost 2 bases. This CDR3 reads CASSSPGTGGNQPQHF. DNA for the CDR3: TGTGCCAGCAGTTCCCCTGGGACAGGGGGCAATCAGCCCCAGCATTTT.

The table lists this clone with a count of one. V and J are TRBV6-1 and TRBJ2-5; TRBD2 agrees at 11 bases. Germline V gene data show CDR1 as MNHNS and CDR2 as SASEGT. The CDR3 has 16 residues. V lost 2 bases and J lost 1; bases outside the gene matches: 3. CDR3 in DNA: TGTGCCAGCAGTGAAAGGCTAGCGGGGGGCCAAGAGACCCAGTACTTC. Encoded protein: CASSERLAGGQETQYF.

This clone was picked up one time. The J gene is TRBJ2-3, the V gene TRBV27; 9 bases map to TRBD2. CDR1 MNHEY and CDR2 SMNVEV come from the germline V gene (reference sequence). CDR3 length equals 16 residues. Trimming took 1 base from V and 7 from J; bases not matched to a gene: 9. CDR3 DNA sequence: TGTGCCAGCAGTTTATTGTCGCGGGGGGGCCGAAATACGCAGTATTTT. Translating it yields CASSLLSRGGRNTQYF.

J is TRBJ1-1 and V is TRBV12-3 or TRBV12-4, with D unclear. V lost 6 bases, J lost 10 bases, and 15 bases lay in between. The CDR3 spans 12 residues. The CDR3 region is CASSLFLGRAFF. CDR3 DNA: TGTGCCAGCAGCCTCTTTTTGGGGAGAGCTTTCTTT.

The chain employs TRBV3-1 (or the pseudogene TRBV3-2) and TRBJ1-2; perhaps TRBD1 as D (5 bases). The CDR3 has 14 amino acids. V shed 3 bases and J shed 6 bases, with 14 bases lying between them. CDR1 and CDR2 (germline): LGHDT, YNNKEL (reference sequence). The CDR3 DNA is TGTGCCAGCAGCCAGCGGGGCAGAGGGCATGGCTACACCTTC. Residues: CASSQRGRGHGYTF.

The chain joins TRBV6-5 to TRBJ1-1; D possibly corresponds to TRBD1 (5 bases). Per the germline V gene, CDR1 is MNHEY and CDR2 is SVGAGI. The CDR3 extends over 13 amino acids. V was trimmed by 2 bases and J by 1 base, leaving 5 bases between them. CDR3 nucleotide sequence: TGTGCCAGCAGTTACGGACAGAACACTGAAGCTTTCTTT. Residues: CASSYGQNTEAFF.

This clone occurred a few times. The CDR3: CASSLASKGRGYTF. The CDR3 DNA sequence: TGTGCCAGCAGCTTAGCGTCAAAAGGGAGAGGCTACACCTTC. The chain combines TRBV7-8 with TRBJ1-2, with unresolved D. V shed 0 bases and J shed 8 bases, with 13 bases lying between them. The CDR3 consists of 14 residues. Germline-derived CDR1 and CDR2 are SGHVS and FQNEAQ.

The genes are TRBV7-8 and TRBJ1-5; 9 bases match TRBD1. V gave up 8 bases and J gave up 3 bases; unmatched junction bases: 14. Germline-derived CDR1 and CDR2 are SGHVS and FQNEAQ. The CDR3 sequence is 17 residues long. CDR3 sequence reads: CASVGTGQDSNNQPQHF. Written as DNA, the CDR3 is TGTGCCAGCGTGGGGACAGGGCAAGACTCAAACAATCAGCCCCAGCATTTT.

V gene TRBV28 combines with J gene TRBJ2-2, with D perhaps TRBD1 (6 bases). The V end lost 5 bases, the J end lost 2 bases, and 9 bases lay between the germline ends. The CDR3 has 14 amino acids. Germline CDR1 MDHEN, CDR2 SYDVKM. CDR3 coding DNA: TGTGCCAGCAGTACCGGGACAAACACCGGGGAGCTGTTTTTT. Its translation: CASSTGTNTGELFF.

The CDR3 loop is CASLPDSNYNEQFF. The CDR3 DNA follows: TGTGCCAGCCTCCCTGACAGTAACTACAATGAGCAGTTCTTC. The gene calls are TRBV2 and TRBJ2-1; possibly TRBD1 for D (5 bases). Germline values: CDR1 SNHLY, CDR2 FYNNEI. The germline V and J ends were trimmed by 8 bases and 3 bases, with 14 bases remaining between them. There are 14 residues in the CDR3. Supplemented by reference TRBV2 and TRBJ2-1, the full variable domain reads EPEVTQTPSHQVTQMGQEVILRCVPISNHLYFYWYRQILGQKVEFLVSFYNNEISEKSEIFDDQFSVERPDGSNFTLKIRSTKLEDSAMYFCASLPDSNYNEQFFGPGTRLTVL.

This clone was seen only a few times. The gene calls are TRBV2 and TRBJ2-7; 8 nucleotides agree with TRBD1. Germline V gene data show CDR1 as SNHLY and CDR2 as FYNNEI. This CDR3 has 16 amino acids. V was pared by 6 bases and J by 0 bases, with 10 bases of the junction left unmatched. The CDR3 spells CASSSQRGQVSYEQYF. The CDR3 DNA sequence: TGTGCCAGCAGCTCCCAGAGGGGACAGGTCTCCTACGAGCAGTACTTC.

V is TRBV10-3 and J is TRBJ2-7; the match to TRBD1 covers 7 bases. The germline gives CDR1 ENHRY, CDR2 SYGVKD. Losses at the gene ends were 6 bases for V and 0 bases for J; bases not matched to a gene: 5. The CDR3 sequence is 14 residues long. CDR3 loop: CAISATGNSYEQYF. The CDR3 nucleotides read TGTGCCATCAGCGCGACAGGGAACTCCTACGAGCAGTACTTC.

The gene calls are TRBV7-2 and TRBJ2-1; 10 nucleotides agree with TRBD1. This CDR3 comprises 15 residues. Germline V lookup: CDR1 SGHTA, CDR2 FQGNSA. The V gene end was trimmed by 1 base and the J gene end by 9 bases; junction bases not matched to a gene: 6. The CDR3 protein is CASSLGTGGRTEQFF. The CDR3, as DNA: TGTGCCAGCAGCTTAGGGACAGGGGGTCGGACTGAGCAGTTCTTC.

This clone occurred many times. J is TRBJ1-1 and V is TRBV28, with TRBD1 as a possible D gene (5 bases). The CDR3 is 12 amino acids. Trimming removed 8 bases from V and 6 bases from J, with 13 bases in between. The germline gives CDR1 MDHEN, CDR2 SYDVKM. Here the CDR3 DNA reads TGTGCCAGCGGCAGGAGGGACGCTGAAGCTTTCTTT. It codes for CASGRRDAEAFF.

This clone was seen once. The genes are TRBV19 and TRBJ2-1; 10 bases map to TRBD2. The CDR3 extends over 17 amino acids. Germline CDR1 is LNHDA and CDR2 is SQIVND (reference sequence). V trimming: 1 base; J trimming: 7 bases; junction bases outside the gene matches: 10. The CDR3 reads CASSIGAYSGGRNEQFF. CDR3 in DNA: TGTGCCAGTAGTATAGGGGCGTATAGCGGGGGGCGGAATGAGCAGTTCTTC.

The gene calls are TRBV10-3 and TRBJ2-2, with TRBD1 as a possible D gene (5 bases). Germline lookup yields CDR1 ENHRY and CDR2 SYGVKD. The CDR3 loop spans 14 amino acids. Between the trimmed V and J ends, which lost 4 bases and 5 bases, there was a span of 11 bases. This CDR3 is CAISVQGLTGELFF. CDR3 bases: TGTGCCATCAGTGTCCAGGGTTTGACCGGGGAGCTGTTTTTT.

This rearrangement joins TRBV29-1 to TRBJ2-6; D is unclear. Germline V lookup: CDR1 SQVTM, CDR2 ANQGSEA. The CDR3 has 12 residues. The V and J ends lost 7 bases and 4 bases respectively, with 8 bases between them. CDR3 amino acids: CSARLGANVLTF. CDR3 in DNA: TGCAGCGCCCGCCTAGGGGCCAACGTCCTGACTTTC. The variable domain in full, completed from reference TRBV29-1 and TRBJ2-6, reads SAVISQKPSRDICQRGTSLTIQCQVDSQVTMMFWYRQQPGQSLTLIATANQGSEATYESGFVIDKFPISRPNLTFSTLTVSNMSPEDSSIYLCSARLGANVLTFGAGSRLTVL.

The chain has TRBV5-1 and TRBJ1-2, with D possibly TRBD1 on 6 matching bases. CDR3 length: 14 amino acids. V was trimmed by 4 bases and J by 6 bases, leaving 16 bases between them. CDR1 is SGHRS, CDR2 YFSETQ, per germline. The CDR3 region is CASSPTGPVDGYTF. The CDR3 DNA reads as TGCGCCAGCAGCCCCACAGGGCCTGTGGATGGCTACACCTTC.

This clone was seen a few times. The V call is TRBV7-9, the J call TRBJ2-7; the D is unclear. Germline-derived CDR1 and CDR2 are SEHNR and FQNEAQ (reference sequence). The CDR3 extends over 12 amino acids. V lost 5 bases and J lost 0, with 5 bases in between. The CDR3 DNA is TGTGCCAGCAGCCCGAGCTCCTACGAGCAGTACTTC. Residues: CASSPSSYEQYF. The variable domain in full, with the rest retrieved from reference TRBV7-9 and TRBJ2-7, is DTGVSQNPRHKITKRGQNVTFRCDPISEHNRLYWYRQTLGQGPEFLTYFQNEAQLEKSRLLSDRFSAERPKGSFSTLEIQRTEQGDSAMYLCASSPSSYEQYFGPGTRLTVT.